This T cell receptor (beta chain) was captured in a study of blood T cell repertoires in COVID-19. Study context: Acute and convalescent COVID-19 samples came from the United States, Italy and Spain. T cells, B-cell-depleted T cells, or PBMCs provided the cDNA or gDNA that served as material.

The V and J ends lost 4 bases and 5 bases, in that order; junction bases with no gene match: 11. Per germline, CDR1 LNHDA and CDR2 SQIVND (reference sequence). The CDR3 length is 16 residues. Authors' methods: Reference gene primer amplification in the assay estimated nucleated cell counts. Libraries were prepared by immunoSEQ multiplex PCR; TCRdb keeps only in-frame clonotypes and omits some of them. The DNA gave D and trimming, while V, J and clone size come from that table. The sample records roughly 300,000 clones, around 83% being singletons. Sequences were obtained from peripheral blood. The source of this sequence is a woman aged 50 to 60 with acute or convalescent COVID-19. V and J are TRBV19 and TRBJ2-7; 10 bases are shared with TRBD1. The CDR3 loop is CASSNPATGGEDEQYF. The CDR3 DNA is TGTGCCAGTAGTAATCCCGCGACAGGGGGCGAGGACGAGCAGTACTTC.